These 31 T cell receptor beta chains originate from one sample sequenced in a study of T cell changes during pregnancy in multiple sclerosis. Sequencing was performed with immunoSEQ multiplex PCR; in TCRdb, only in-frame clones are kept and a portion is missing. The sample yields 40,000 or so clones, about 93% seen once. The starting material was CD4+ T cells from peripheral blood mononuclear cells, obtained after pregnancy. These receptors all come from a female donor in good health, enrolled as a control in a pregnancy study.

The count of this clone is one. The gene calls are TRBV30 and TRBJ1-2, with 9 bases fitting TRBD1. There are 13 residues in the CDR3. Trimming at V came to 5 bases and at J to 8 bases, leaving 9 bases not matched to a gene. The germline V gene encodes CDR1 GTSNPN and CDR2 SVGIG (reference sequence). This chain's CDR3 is CAWGHGTGNGYTF. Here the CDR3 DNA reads TGTGCCTGGGGGCATGGGACAGGGAACGGCTACACCTTC.

The CDR3 is CASSLPRTGVYNEQFF. CDR3 nucleotides: TGTGCCAGCAGCTTACCCCGGACAGGGGTCTACAATGAGCAGTTCTTC. The chain uses TRBV5-6 and TRBJ2-1; 9 nucleotides line up with TRBD1. Germline lookup yields CDR1 SGHDT and CDR2 YYEEEE. This CDR3 spans 16 amino acids. The junction had 6 bases not matched to a gene; V was cut back by 2 bases and J by 3 bases.

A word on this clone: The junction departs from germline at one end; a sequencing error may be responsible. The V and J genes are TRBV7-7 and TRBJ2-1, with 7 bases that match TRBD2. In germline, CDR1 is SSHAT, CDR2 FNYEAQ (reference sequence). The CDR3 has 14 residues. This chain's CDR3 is CASSLGGYPNEQFF. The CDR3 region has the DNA TGTGCTAGCAGCCTCGGGGGGTACCCCAATGAGCAGTTCTTC.

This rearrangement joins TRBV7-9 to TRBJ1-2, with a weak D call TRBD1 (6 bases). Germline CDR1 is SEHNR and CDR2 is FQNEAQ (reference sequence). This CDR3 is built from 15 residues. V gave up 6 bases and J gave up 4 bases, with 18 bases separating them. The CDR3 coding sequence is TGTGCCAGCAGTCCCCGGGACACGATTCCCTATGGCTACACCTTC. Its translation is CASSPRDTIPYGYTF. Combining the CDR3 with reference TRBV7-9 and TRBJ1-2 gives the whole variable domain DTGVSQNPRHKITKRGQNVTFRCDPISEHNRLYWYRQTLGQGPEFLTYFQNEAQLEKSRLLSDRFSAERPKGSFSTLEIQRTEQGDSAMYLCASSPRDTIPYGYTFGSGTRLTVV.

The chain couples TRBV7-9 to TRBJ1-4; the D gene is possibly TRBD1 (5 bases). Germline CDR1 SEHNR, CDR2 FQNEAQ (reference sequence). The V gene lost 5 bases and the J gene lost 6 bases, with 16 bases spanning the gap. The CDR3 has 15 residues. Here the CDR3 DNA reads TGTGCCAGCAGCCCCTCACGGGGGTCCGATGAAAAACTGTTTTTT. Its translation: CASSPSRGSDEKLFF.

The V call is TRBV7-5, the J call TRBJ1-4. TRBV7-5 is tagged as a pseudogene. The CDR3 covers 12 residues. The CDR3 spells CARSREEEKLFF. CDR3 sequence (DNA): TGTGCCAGAAGTCGAGAGGAAGAAAAACTGTTTTTT.

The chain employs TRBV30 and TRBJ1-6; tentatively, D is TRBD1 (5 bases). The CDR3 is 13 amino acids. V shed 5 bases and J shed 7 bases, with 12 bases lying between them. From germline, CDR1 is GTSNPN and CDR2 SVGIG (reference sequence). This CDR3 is CAWAQGGNSPLHF. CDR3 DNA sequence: TGTGCCTGGGCGCAGGGAGGGAATTCACCCCTCCACTTT. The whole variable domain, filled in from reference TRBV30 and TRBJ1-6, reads SQTIHQWPATLVQPVGSPLSLECTVEGTSNPNLYWYRQAAGRGLQLLFYSVGIGQISSEVPQNLSASRPQDRQFILSSKKLLLSDSGFYLCAWAQGGNSPLHFGNGTRLTVT.

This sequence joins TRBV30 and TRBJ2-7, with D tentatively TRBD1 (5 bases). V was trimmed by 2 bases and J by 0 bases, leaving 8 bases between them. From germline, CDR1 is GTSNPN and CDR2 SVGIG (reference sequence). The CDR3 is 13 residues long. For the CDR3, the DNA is TGTGCCTGGAGTACAGGCTACTCCTACGAGCAGTACTTC. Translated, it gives CAWSTGYSYEQYF.

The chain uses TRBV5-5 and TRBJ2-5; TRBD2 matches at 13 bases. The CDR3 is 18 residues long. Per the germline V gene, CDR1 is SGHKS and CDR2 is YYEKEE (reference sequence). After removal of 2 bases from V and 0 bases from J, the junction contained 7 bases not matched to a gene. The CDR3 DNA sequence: TGTGCCAGCAGCTTCGGGACTAGCGGGGTGTTATACCAAGAGACCCAGTACTTC. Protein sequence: CASSFGTSGVLYQETQYF.

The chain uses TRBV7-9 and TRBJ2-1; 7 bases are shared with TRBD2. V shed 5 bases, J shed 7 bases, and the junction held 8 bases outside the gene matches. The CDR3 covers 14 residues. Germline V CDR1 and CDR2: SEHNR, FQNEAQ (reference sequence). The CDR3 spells CASSKSGTINEQFF. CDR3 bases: TGTGCCAGCAGCAAATCCGGGACTATAAATGAGCAGTTCTTC.

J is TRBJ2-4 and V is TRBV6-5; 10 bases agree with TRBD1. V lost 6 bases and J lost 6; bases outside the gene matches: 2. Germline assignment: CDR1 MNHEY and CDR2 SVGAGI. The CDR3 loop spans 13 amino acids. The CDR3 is CASSRDRGNIQYF. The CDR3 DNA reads TGTGCCAGCAGCCGGGACAGGGGAAACATTCAGTACTTC.

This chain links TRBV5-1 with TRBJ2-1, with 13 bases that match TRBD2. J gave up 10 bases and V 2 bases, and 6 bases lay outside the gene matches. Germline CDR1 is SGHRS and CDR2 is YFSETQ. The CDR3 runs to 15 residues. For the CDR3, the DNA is TGCGCCAGCAGCTTACGGACTAGCGGGGGTCAAGAGCAGTTCTTC. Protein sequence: CASSLRTSGGQEQFF.

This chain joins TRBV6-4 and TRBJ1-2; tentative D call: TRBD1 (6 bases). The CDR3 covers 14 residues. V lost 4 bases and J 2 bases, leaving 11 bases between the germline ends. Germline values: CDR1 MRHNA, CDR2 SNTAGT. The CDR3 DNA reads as TGTGCCAGCAGTGCAGAGGGGGGGAACTATGGCTACACCTTC. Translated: CASSAEGGNYGYTF.

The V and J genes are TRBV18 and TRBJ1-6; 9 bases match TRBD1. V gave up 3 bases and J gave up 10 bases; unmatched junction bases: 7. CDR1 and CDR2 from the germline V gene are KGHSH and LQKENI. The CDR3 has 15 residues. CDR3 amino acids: CASSPGAGQGSPLHF. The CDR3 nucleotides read TGTGCCAGCTCACCGGGGGCGGGACAGGGATCACCCCTCCACTTT.

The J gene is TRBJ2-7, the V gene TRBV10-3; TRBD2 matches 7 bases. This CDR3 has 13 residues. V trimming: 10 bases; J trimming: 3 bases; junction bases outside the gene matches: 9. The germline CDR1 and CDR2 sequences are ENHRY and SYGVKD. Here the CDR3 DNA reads TGTGCCACCGGGGGGTGGGAGGGCTACGAGCAGTACTTC. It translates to CATGGWEGYEQYF.

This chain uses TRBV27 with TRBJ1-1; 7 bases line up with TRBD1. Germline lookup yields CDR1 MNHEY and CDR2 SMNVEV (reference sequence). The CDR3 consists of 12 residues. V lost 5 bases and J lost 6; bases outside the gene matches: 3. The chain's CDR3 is CASSNRGAEAFF. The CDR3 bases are TGTGCCAGCAGTAACAGGGGCGCTGAAGCTTTCTTT.

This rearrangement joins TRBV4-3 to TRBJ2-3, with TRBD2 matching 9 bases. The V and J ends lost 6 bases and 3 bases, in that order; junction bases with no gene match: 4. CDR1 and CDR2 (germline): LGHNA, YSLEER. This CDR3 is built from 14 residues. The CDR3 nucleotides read TGCGCCAGCAGTAGCGGGGGCCAGACAGATACGCAGTATTTT. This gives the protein CASSSGGQTDTQYF.

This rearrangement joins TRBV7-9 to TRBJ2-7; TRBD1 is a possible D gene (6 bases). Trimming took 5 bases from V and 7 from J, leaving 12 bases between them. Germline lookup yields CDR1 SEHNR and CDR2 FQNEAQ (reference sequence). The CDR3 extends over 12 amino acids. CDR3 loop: CASSLPGEEQYF. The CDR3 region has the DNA TGTGCCAGCAGCCTCCCAGGGGAGGAGCAGTACTTC.

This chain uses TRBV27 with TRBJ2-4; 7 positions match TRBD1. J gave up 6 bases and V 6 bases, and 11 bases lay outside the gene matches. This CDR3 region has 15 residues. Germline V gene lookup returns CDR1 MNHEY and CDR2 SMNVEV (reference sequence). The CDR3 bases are TGTGCCAGCAGGGCTACAGGGGATGTGGGAAACATTCAGTACTTC. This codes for CASRATGDVGNIQYF.

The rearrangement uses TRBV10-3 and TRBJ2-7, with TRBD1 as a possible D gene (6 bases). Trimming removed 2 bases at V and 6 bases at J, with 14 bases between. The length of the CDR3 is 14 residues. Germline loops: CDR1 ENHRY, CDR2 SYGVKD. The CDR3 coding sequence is TGTGCCATCAGTGAGCCAGGGGTGAGTAGCGAGCAGTACTTC. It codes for CAISEPGVSSEQYF.

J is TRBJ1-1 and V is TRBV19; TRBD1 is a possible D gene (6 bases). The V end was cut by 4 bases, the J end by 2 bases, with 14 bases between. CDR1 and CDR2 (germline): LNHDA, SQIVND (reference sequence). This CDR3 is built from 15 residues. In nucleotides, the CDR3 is TGTGCCAGTAGTAAACCGGGACAAAGAAACACTGAAGCTTTCTTT. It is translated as CASSKPGQRNTEAFF.

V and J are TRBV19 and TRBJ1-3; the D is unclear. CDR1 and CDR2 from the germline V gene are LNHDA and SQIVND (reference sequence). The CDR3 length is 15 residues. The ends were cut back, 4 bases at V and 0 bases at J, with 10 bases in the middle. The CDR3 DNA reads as TGTGCCAGTAGTACCGAGGTTCGCTCTGGAAACACCATATATTTT. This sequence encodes CASSTEVRSGNTIYF.

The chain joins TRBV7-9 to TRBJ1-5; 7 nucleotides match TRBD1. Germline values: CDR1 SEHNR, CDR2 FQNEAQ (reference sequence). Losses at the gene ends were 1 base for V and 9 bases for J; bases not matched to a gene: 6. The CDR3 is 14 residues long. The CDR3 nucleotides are TGTGCCAGCAGCTTAGATACCAGGGGGTCGCCCCAGCATTTT. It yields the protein CASSLDTRGSPQHF.

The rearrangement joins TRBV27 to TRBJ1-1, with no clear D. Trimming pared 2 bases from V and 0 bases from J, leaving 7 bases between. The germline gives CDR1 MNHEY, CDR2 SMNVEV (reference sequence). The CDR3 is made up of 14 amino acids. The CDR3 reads CASSLGNMNTEAFF. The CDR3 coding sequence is TGTGCCAGCAGTTTAGGCAACATGAACACTGAAGCTTTCTTT.

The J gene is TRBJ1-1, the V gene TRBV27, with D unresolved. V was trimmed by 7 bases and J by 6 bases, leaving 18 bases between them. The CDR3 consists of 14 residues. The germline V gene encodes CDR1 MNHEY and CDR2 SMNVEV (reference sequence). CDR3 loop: CASTATGRVAEAFF. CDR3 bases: TGTGCCAGCACCGCTACGGGTCGGGTGGCTGAAGCTTTCTTT.

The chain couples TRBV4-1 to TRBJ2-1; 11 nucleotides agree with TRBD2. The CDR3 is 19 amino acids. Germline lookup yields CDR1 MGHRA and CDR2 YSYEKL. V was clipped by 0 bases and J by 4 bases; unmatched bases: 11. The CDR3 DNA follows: TGCGCCAGCAGCCAAGATCCCCTAGCGGGAGGTTTAGTTTACAATGAGCAGTTCTTC. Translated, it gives CASSQDPLAGGLVYNEQFF.

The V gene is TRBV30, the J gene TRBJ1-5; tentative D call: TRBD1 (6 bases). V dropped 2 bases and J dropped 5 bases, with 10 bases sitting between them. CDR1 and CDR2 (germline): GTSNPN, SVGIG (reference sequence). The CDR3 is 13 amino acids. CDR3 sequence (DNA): TGTGCCTGGAGTACAGGGTATTATCAGCCCCAGCATTTT. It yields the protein CAWSTGYYQPQHF.

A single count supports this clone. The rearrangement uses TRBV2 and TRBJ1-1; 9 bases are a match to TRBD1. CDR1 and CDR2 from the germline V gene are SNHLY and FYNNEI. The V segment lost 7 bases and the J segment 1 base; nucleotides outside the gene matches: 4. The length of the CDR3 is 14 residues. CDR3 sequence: CASTGTGRNTEAFF. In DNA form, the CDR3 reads TGTGCCAGCACCGGGACAGGGCGGAACACTGAAGCTTTCTTT.

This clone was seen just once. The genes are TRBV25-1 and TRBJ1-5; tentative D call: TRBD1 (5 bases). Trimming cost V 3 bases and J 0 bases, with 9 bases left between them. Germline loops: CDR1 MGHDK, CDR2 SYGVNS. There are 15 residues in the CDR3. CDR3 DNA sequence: TGTGCCAGCAGTGATGGGACTAATAGCAATCAGCCCCAGCATTTT. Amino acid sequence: CASSDGTNSNQPQHF.

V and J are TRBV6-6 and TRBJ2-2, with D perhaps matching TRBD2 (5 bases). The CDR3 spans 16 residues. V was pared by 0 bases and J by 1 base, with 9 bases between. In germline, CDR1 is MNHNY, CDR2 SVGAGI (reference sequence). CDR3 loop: CASSYSRTGNTGELFF. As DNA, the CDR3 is TGTGCCAGCAGTTACTCCAGGACTGGGAACACCGGGGAGCTGTTTTTT.

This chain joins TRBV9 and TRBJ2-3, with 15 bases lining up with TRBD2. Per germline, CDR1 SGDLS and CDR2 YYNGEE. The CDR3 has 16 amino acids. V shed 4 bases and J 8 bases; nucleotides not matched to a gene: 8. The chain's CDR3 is CASSPGLAGGRGTQYF. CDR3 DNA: TGTGCCAGCAGCCCCGGACTAGCGGGGGGGCGGGGTACGCAGTATTTT.